This TCR beta chain was captured in a study of graft-versus-host responses after intestinal transplantation. Study-level results: Some patients had graft-donor T cell macrochimerism, and their allografts showed high graft-versus-host to host-versus-graft clonal ratios.

As regards this clone: As yet, its antigen is unknown.

This table comes from immunoSEQ multiplex PCR, and its TCRdb copy is limited to in-frame clones, with some not included. Found here are about 10,000 clones, approximately 92% of them singletons; the top ten hold roughly 3.5%. With 4 bases removed from V and 0 bases from J, the gap between germline ends came to 14 bases. Germline V CDR1 and CDR2: SGDLS, YYNGEE. The CDR3 has 16 amino acids. The specimen comprised PBMCs, sampled around 40 days after intestinal transplantation. This TCR was sampled from a human patient who received an intestinal transplant, so some T cells may come from the graft donor. The chain links TRBV9 to TRBJ2-4, with D maybe TRBD1 (5 bases). The CDR3: CASSPTRGIAKNIQYF. DNA for the CDR3: TGTGCCAGCAGCCCAACAAGGGGAATAGCCAAAAACATTCAGTACTTC.